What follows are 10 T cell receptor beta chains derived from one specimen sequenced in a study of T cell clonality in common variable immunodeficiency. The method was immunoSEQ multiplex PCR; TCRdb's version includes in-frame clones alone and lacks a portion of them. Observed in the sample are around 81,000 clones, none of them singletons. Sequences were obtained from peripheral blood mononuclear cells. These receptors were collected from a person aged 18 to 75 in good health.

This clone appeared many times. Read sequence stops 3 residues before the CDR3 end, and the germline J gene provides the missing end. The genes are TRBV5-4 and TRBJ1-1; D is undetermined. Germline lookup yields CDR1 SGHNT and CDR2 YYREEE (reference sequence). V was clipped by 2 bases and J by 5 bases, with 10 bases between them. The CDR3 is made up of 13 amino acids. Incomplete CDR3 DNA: TGTGCCAGCAGCTTTCGGGGTAAAACTGAA. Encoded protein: CASSFRGKTE. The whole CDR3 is CASSFRGKTEAFF.

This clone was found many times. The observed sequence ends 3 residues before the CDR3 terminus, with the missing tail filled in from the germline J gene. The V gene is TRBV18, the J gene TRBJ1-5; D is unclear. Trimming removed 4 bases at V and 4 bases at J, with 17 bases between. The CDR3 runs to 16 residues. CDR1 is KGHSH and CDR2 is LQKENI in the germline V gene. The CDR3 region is CASSLARGTPNQPQHF. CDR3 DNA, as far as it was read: TGTGCCAGCTCACTGGCCCGGGGAACTCCTAATCAGCCC. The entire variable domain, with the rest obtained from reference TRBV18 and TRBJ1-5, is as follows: NAGVMQNPRHLVRRRGQEARLRCSPMKGHSHVYWYRQLPEEGLKFMVYLQKENIIDESGMPKERFSAEFPKEGPSILRIQQVVRGDSAAYFCASSLARGTPNQPQHFGDGTRLSIL.

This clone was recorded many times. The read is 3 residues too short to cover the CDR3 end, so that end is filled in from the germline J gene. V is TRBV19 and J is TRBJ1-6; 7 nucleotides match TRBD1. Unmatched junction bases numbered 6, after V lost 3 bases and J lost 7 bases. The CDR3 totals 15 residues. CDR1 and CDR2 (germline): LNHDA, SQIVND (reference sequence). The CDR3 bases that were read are TGTGCCAGTAGTATCAGTAAGGGGGCGAATTCACCC. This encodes CASSISKGANSP. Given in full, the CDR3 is CASSISKGANSPLHF.

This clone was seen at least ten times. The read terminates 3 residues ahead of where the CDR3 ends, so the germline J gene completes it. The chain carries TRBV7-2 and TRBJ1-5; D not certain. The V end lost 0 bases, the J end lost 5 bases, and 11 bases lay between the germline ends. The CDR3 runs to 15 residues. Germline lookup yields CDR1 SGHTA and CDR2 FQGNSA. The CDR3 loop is CASSLAPSGDQPQHF. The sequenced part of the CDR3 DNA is TGTGCCAGCAGCTTAGCCCCCTCCGGGGATCAGCCC.

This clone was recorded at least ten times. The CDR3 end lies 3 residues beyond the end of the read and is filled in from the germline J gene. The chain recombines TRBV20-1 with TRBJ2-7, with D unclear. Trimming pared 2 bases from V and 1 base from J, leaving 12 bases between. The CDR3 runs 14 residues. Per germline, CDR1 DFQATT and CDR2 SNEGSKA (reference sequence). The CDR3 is CSARSLVSSYEQYF. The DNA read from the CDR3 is TGCAGTGCTAGATCTCTAGTCAGTTCCTACGAG.

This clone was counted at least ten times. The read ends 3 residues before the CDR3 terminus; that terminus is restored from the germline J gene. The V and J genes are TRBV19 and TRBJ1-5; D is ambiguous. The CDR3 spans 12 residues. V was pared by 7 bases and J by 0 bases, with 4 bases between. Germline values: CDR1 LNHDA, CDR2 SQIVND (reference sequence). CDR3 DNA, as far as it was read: TGTGCCAGTAACGGTAGCAATCAGCCC. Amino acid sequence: CASNGSNQP. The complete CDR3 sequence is CASNGSNQPQHF.

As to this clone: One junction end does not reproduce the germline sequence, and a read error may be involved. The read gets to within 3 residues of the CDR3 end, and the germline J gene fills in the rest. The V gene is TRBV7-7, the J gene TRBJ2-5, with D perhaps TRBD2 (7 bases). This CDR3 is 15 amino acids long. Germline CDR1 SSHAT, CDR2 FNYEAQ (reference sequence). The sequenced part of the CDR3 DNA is TGTGCTAGCAGCTTAGATAGGGGGGGCCAAGAGACC. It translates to CASSLDRGGQET. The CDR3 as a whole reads CASSLDRGGQETQYF.

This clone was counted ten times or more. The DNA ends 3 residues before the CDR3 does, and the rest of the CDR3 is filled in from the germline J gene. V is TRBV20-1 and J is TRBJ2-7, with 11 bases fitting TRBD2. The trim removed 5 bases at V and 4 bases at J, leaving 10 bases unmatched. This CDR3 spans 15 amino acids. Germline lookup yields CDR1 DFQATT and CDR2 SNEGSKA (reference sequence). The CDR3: CSASNSGRALYEQYF. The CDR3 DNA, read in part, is TGCAGTGCTTCTAATAGCGGGAGGGCCCTATACGAG.

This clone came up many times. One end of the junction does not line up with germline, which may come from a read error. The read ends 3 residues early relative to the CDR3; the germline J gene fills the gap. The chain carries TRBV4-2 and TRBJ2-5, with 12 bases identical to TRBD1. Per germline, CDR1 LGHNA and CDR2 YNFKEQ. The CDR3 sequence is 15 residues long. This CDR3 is CASSQGQGAVETQYF. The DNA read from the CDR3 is TGCGCCAGCAGCCAGGGACAGGGGGCGGTGGAGACC.

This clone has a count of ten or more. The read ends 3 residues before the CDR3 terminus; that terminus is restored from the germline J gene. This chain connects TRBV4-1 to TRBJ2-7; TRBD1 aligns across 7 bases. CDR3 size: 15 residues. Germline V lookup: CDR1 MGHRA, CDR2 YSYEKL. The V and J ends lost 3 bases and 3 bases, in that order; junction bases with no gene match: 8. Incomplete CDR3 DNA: TGCGCCAGCAGCCAGTTAGGGACAGCCTTCTACGAG. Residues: CASSQLGTAFYE. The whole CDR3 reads CASSQLGTAFYEQYF.